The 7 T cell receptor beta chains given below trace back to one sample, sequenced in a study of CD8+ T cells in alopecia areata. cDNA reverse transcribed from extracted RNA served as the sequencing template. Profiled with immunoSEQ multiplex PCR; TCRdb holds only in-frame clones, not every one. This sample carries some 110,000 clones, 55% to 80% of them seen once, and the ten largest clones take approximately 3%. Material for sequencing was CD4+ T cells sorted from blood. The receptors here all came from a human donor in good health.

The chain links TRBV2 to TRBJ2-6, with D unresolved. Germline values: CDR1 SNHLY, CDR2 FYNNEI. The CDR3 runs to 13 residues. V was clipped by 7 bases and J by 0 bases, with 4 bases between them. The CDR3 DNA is TGTGCCAGCATCAGCTCTGGGGCCAACGTCCTGACTTTC. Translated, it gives CASISSGANVLTF.

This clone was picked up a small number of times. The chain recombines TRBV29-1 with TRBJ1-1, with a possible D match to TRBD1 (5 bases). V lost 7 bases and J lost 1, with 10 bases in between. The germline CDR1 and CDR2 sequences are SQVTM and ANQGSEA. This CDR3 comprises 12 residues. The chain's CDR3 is CSASGRNTEAFF. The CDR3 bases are TGCAGCGCATCGGGACGGAACACTGAAGCTTTCTTT.

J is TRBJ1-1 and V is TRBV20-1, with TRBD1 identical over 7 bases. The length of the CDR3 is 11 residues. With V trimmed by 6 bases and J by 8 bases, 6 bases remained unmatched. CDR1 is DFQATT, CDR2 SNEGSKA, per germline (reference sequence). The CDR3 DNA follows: TGCAGTGCCAAGACAGGGTGGGAAGCTTTCTTT. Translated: CSAKTGWEAFF.

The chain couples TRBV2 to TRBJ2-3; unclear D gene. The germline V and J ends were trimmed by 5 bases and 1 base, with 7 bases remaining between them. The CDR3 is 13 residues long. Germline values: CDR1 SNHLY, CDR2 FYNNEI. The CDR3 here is CASSPDRTDTQYF. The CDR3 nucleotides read TGTGCCAGCAGTCCAGACCGCACAGATACGCAGTATTTT.

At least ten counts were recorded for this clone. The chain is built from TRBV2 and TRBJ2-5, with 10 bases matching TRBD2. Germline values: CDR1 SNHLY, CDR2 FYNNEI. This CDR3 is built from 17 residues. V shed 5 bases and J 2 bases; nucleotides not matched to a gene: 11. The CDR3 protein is CASSPAWIAGGQETQYF. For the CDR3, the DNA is TGTGCCAGCAGTCCTGCGTGGATAGCGGGGGGACAAGAGACCCAGTACTTC. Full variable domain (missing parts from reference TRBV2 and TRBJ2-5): EPEVTQTPSHQVTQMGQEVILRCVPISNHLYFYWYRQILGQKVEFLVSFYNNEISEKSEIFDDQFSVERPDGSNFTLKIRSTKLEDSAMYFCASSPAWIAGGQETQYFGPGTRLLVL.

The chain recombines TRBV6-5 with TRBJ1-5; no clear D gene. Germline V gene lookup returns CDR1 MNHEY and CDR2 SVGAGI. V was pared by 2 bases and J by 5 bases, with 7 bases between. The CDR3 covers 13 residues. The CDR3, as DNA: TGTGCCAGCAGTTACGGGGAGGATCAGCCCCAGCATTTT. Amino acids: CASSYGEDQPQHF.

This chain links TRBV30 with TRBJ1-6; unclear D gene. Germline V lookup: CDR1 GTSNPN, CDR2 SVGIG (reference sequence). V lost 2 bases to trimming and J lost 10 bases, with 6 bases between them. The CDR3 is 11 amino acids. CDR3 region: CAWSSGSPLHF. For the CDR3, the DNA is TGTGCCTGGAGTTCGGGGTCACCCCTCCACTTT.